Below, 32 T cell receptor beta chains from the same sample are listed, as sequenced in a study of identical twins (dated by TCRdb to 2016 to 2017). The library was generated by 5' RACE. Instrument used: Illumina HiSeq 2000. Through fastp at Q25 and MiXCR, TCRdb rebuilt clones from the public reads, retaining in-frame beta chains. Entries that share a CDR3 protein sequence are merged under the most common genes and DNA. The sample records hundreds of thousands of distinct CDR3 sequences, over 20% of which are singletons. The top ten hold 4% to 4.5% of the sample. This sample was shared with a second study, whose subject was T cells expressing NK-cell markers.

Sequencing was performed on PBMCs. These receptors were collected from a woman aged 18-29 years in good health.

V and J are TRBV20-1 and TRBJ2-1; 13 bases are shared with TRBD2. V gave up 3 bases and J gave up 12 bases; unmatched junction bases: 11. The length of the CDR3 is 15 residues. The germline V gene has CDR1 DFQATT and CDR2 SNEGSKA (reference sequence). CDR3 sequence reads: CSASLRLAGGFGQFF. DNA of the CDR3: TGCAGTGCTAGCCTAAGACTAGCGGGGGGTTTCGGGCAGTTCTTC.

This chain connects TRBV3-1 to TRBJ2-1, with no clear D. The CDR3 loop spans 13 amino acids. Looked up from germline, CDR1 is LGHDT and CDR2 is YNNKEL (reference sequence). Trimming cost V 2 bases and J 7 bases, with 9 bases left between them. CDR3 sequence reads: CASSQTRVNEQFF. CDR3 bases: TGTGCCAGCAGCCAAACTCGGGTAAATGAGCAGTTCTTC.

This clonotype turned up a few times. V and J are TRBV6-5 and TRBJ2-3; TRBD2 matches at 7 bases. V dropped 0 bases and J dropped 1; count of bases not matched to a gene: 1. Germline CDR1 is MNHEY and CDR2 is SVGAGI. This CDR3 region has 15 residues. The CDR3 here is CASSYSAGGTDTQYF. The CDR3 nucleotides are TGTGCCAGCAGTTACTCGGCGGGGGGCACAGATACGCAGTATTTT.

The rearrangement uses TRBV5-1 and TRBJ2-1; D might be TRBD1 or TRBD2, each matching 5 bases. Germline loops: CDR1 SGHRS, CDR2 YFSETQ. Trimming took off 8 bases at V and 5 bases at J, with 14 bases between the two ends. CDR3 length: 13 residues. This CDR3 reads CASSGTENNEQFF. CDR3 bases: TGCGCCAGTTCCGGGACCGAGAACAATGAGCAGTTCTTC.

This clonotype has more than one count but fewer than ten. The chain has TRBV6-1 and TRBJ2-2, with D possibly TRBD2 on 6 matching bases. Germline CDR1 MNHNS, CDR2 SASEGT. This CDR3 spans 17 amino acids. V was pared by 6 bases and J by 1 base, with 18 bases between. This CDR3 reads CASSLELGGENTGELFF. The CDR3 DNA follows: TGTGCCAGCAGCCTAGAATTAGGAGGGGAGAACACCGGGGAGCTGTTTTTT.

The rearrangement joins TRBV7-9 to TRBJ2-1; D gene uncertain. The CDR3 contains 14 residues. CDR1 is SEHNR, CDR2 FQNEAQ, per germline (reference sequence). The V gene lost 1 base and the J gene lost 8 bases, with 12 bases spanning the gap. CDR3 sequence reads: CASSLVVAIDEQFF. The CDR3 nucleotides are TGTGCCAGCAGCTTAGTGGTAGCTATCGATGAGCAGTTCTTC.

This clonotype was detected only a few times. The chain uses TRBV7-9 and TRBJ1-2; tentatively, D is TRBD1 (5 bases). Trimming took off 7 bases at V and 7 bases at J, with 19 bases between the two ends. The CDR3 spans 14 residues. Per the germline V gene, CDR1 is SEHNR and CDR2 is FQNEAQ (reference sequence). CDR3 amino acids: CASTPRGWSSGYTF. The CDR3 bases are TGTGCCAGCACCCCCCGGGGGTGGAGTAGTGGCTACACCTTC.

This clonotype was observed a few times. The chain couples TRBV5-5 to TRBJ2-3; TRBD2 matches 8 bases. The J segment lost 2 bases and the V segment lost 4 bases, leaving 9 bases of the junction unmatched. Germline CDR1 and CDR2: SGHKS and YYEKEE (reference sequence). The CDR3 totals 16 residues. The CDR3 region is CASSPWTSRDTDTQYF. CDR3 sequence (DNA): TGTGCCAGCAGCCCTTGGACTAGCCGAGACACAGATACGCAGTATTTT.

This clonotype was recorded many times. The gene calls are TRBV12-3 or TRBV12-4 and TRBJ2-7, with D tentatively TRBD1 (7 bases). The CDR3 loop spans 16 amino acids. V was pared by 8 bases and J by 0 bases, with 20 bases between. DNA of the CDR3: TGTGCCAGCTCCCTGGGGGCGGGACAGAGCTCCTACGAGCAGTACTTC. Translation gives CASSLGAGQSSYEQYF.

The chain employs TRBV5-4 and TRBJ2-1; the D call may be TRBD1 or TRBD2 (5 bases each). V lost 0 bases and J 8 bases, leaving 15 bases between the germline ends. Germline CDR1 SGHNT, CDR2 YYREEE (reference sequence). This CDR3 has 15 residues. CDR3 in DNA: TGTGCCAGCAGCTTGGGCAGACCGGTGGGGGATGAGCAGTTCTTC. Protein sequence: CASSLGRPVGDEQFF.

The genes are TRBV7-9 and TRBJ2-1, with 10 bases identical to TRBD2. CDR1 is SEHNR, CDR2 FQNEAQ, per germline (reference sequence). The V segment lost 5 bases and the J segment 7 bases; nucleotides outside the gene matches: 14. There are 17 residues in the CDR3. CDR3 loop: CASSPAPGTSVRNEQFF. Written as DNA, the CDR3 is TGTGCCAGCAGCCCCGCCCCCGGGACTAGCGTTAGGAATGAGCAGTTCTTC.

J is TRBJ1-5 and V is TRBV20-1; 8 bases map to TRBD1. The CDR3 is 13 residues long. Germline CDR1 reads DFQATT; CDR2 reads SNEGSKA (reference sequence). The junction had 7 bases not matched to a gene; V was cut back by 6 bases and J by 6 bases. CDR3 sequence (DNA): TGCAGTGCCACTCAAACAGGGGGTCAGCCCCAGCATTTT. Its protein is CSATQTGGQPQHF.

This clonotype turned up a few times. This chain uses TRBV12-3 or TRBV12-4 with TRBJ1-3; D gene unclear. CDR3 length equals 12 residues. Trimming removed 7 bases at V and 3 bases at J, with 7 bases between. For the CDR3, the DNA is TGTGCCAGCACCCCGGGTGGAAACACCATATATTTT. Translating it yields CASTPGGNTIYF.

CDR3 sequence: CSATDWDGTQYF. CDR3 coding DNA: TGCAGTGCTACGGACTGGGACGGGACCCAGTACTTC. This rearrangement joins TRBV20-1 to TRBJ2-5; the D gene could be TRBD1 or TRBD2 (5 bases each). The CDR3 has 12 amino acids. Germline lookup yields CDR1 DFQATT and CDR2 SNEGSKA (reference sequence). Trimming removed 4 bases from V and 7 bases from J, with 13 bases in between.

This clonotype appeared many times. The chain uses TRBV5-1 and TRBJ2-7, with 7 bases identical to TRBD2. The V gene end was trimmed by 1 base and the J gene end by 5 bases; junction bases not matched to a gene: 6. CDR1 SGHRS and CDR2 YFSETQ come from the germline V gene. The CDR3 is 14 residues long. This chain's CDR3 is CASSLRDYVNEQYF. The CDR3, as DNA: TGCGCCAGCAGCTTGCGGGACTACGTCAACGAGCAGTACTTC.

This clonotype occurred many times. The chain has TRBV20-1 and TRBJ2-5; TRBD1 agrees at 10 bases. This CDR3 contains 16 residues. Germline trimming cut 5 bases from V and 4 bases from J; bases unmatched to any gene: 13. Germline V gene sequence: CDR1 DFQATT, CDR2 SNEGSKA (reference sequence). CDR3 DNA sequence: TGCAGTGCTGGTCTTCCGGGACAGGGGTTTTTAGAGACCCAGTACTTC. Its protein is CSAGLPGQGFLETQYF.

The sample holds a few counts of this clonotype. V is TRBV29-1 and J is TRBJ2-7; D is possibly TRBD2 (5 bases). This CDR3 has 12 amino acids. Germline CDR1 is SQVTM and CDR2 is ANQGSEA. V was trimmed by 4 bases and J by 2 bases, leaving 9 bases between them. The CDR3 nucleotides are TGCAGCGTTGGGACGAGGGCCTACGAGCAGTACTTC. This translates into CSVGTRAYEQYF.

The chain couples TRBV12-3 or TRBV12-4 to TRBJ2-1, with TRBD2 matching 10 bases. With V trimmed by 6 bases and J by 7 bases, 9 bases remained unmatched. The CDR3 spans 15 residues. The DNA for the CDR3 is TGTGCCAGCAGACGAACTAGCGGGATTTCGAATGAGCAGTTCTTC. This sequence encodes CASRRTSGISNEQFF.

This chain connects TRBV6-5 to TRBJ1-4; the D gene is possibly TRBD1 (5 bases). The germline V and J ends were trimmed by 2 bases and 5 bases, with 12 bases remaining between them. Germline CDR1 and CDR2: MNHEY and SVGAGI. There are 15 residues in the CDR3. The CDR3 nucleotides read TGTGCCAGCAGTTACAGGCAGGGTATAAATGAAAAACTGTTTTTT. This codes for CASSYRQGINEKLFF.

This rearrangement joins TRBV9 to TRBJ2-1; 10 nucleotides agree with TRBD1. CDR1 is SGDLS and CDR2 is YYNGEE in the germline V gene. This CDR3 has 14 residues. J was trimmed by 7 bases and V by 4 bases; bases with no gene match: 5. In DNA form, the CDR3 reads TGTGCCAGCAGCCTTGAGGGACAGGGGAATGAGCAGTTCTTC. Translated, it gives CASSLEGQGNEQFF.

The chain has TRBV5-5 and TRBJ2-5, with TRBD2 matching 9 bases. Trimming removed 3 bases from V and 5 bases from J; junction bases left unmatched: 8. Germline V lookup: CDR1 SGHKS, CDR2 YYEKEE (reference sequence). The CDR3 consists of 15 residues. The CDR3 protein is CASSYLAGRGETQYF. The CDR3 coding sequence is TGTGCCAGCAGCTACCTAGCGGGGAGGGGCGAGACCCAGTACTTC.

The V gene is TRBV9, the J gene TRBJ1-1; D might be TRBD1 (5 bases). The CDR3 contains 14 residues. V was trimmed by 2 bases and J by 6 bases, leaving 14 bases between them. Germline V gene lookup returns CDR1 SGDLS and CDR2 YYNGEE. The CDR3 DNA reads as TGTGCCAGCAGCGTTGGAGGGGTACGGGCTGAAGCTTTCTTT. This translates into CASSVGGVRAEAFF.

This clonotype turned up a few times. The CDR3 bases are TGCAGTGCTAAAAATTTACAAGGGAATCAGCCCCAGCATTTT. This sequence encodes CSAKNLQGNQPQHF. The chain carries TRBV20-1 and TRBJ1-5; unclear D gene. Germline CDR1 DFQATT, CDR2 SNEGSKA (reference sequence). Deletions cut 4 bases from V and 4 bases from J, with 14 bases between. This CDR3 is built from 14 residues.

This clonotype has ten or more counts. V gene TRBV2 combines with J gene TRBJ1-1, with 10 positions matching TRBD1. The CDR3 is 15 residues long. The trim removed 6 bases at V and 3 bases at J, leaving 7 bases unmatched. Germline CDR1 and CDR2: SNHLY and FYNNEI. CDR3 residues: CASSFRGTGDTEAFF. The CDR3 DNA follows: TGTGCCAGCAGCTTTAGGGGGACAGGGGACACTGAAGCTTTCTTT.

This clonotype has a handful of counts. This chain uses TRBV2 with TRBJ2-7, with D tentatively TRBD2 (5 bases). The germline V gene has CDR1 SNHLY and CDR2 FYNNEI. The V end lost 6 bases, the J end lost 0 bases, and 9 bases lay between the germline ends. This CDR3 region has 13 residues. The CDR3 region is CASRSGDSYEQYF. Written as DNA, the CDR3 is TGTGCCAGCAGGTCCGGGGACTCCTACGAGCAGTACTTC.

The J gene is TRBJ2-5, the V gene TRBV5-5; 9 positions agree with TRBD2. V lost 3 bases and J lost 2; bases outside the gene matches: 11. The CDR3 spans 17 residues. Germline V gene lookup returns CDR1 SGHKS and CDR2 YYEKEE (reference sequence). The CDR3 sequence: CASSSWGASGEQETQYF. CDR3 DNA sequence: TGTGCCAGCAGCTCCTGGGGAGCTAGCGGGGAACAAGAGACCCAGTACTTC.

This clonotype was observed a few times. The chain recombines TRBV7-2 with TRBJ2-5, with D unresolved. V was pared by 5 bases and J by 4 bases, with 11 bases between. CDR3 length: 13 amino acids. Germline V gives CDR1 SGHTA, CDR2 FQGNSA. The CDR3 DNA sequence: TGTGCCAGCAGCCCAACTACTATAGAGACCCAGTACTTC. This gives the protein CASSPTTIETQYF.

The gene calls are TRBV10-3 and TRBJ2-2; tentatively, D is TRBD1 (5 bases). The CDR3 has 14 residues. Germline-derived CDR1 and CDR2 are ENHRY and SYGVKD. The V and J ends lost 8 bases and 6 bases respectively, with 16 bases between them. The CDR3 DNA reads TGTGCCATCCTGAGGCAGGGAAGGGCCGGGGAGCTGTTTTTT. This translates into CAILRQGRAGELFF.

There are many counts of this clonotype. V and J are TRBV7-9 and TRBJ1-1, with D uncertain. CDR3 size: 13 residues. The germline V gene has CDR1 SEHNR and CDR2 FQNEAQ (reference sequence). Trimming removed 1 base from V and 10 bases from J, with 13 bases in between. In DNA, the CDR3 is TGTGCCAGCAGCTTAGAAGAGGGAAGCGGAGCTTTCTTT. Protein product: CASSLEEGSGAFF.

This sequence joins TRBV12-3 or TRBV12-4 and TRBJ2-7; D remains unclear. CDR3 length: 15 residues. V was shortened by 2 bases and J by 4 bases, with 15 bases between the two germline ends. CDR3 residues: CASSLRLGIRYEQYF. The CDR3 nucleotides read TGTGCCAGCAGTTTAAGGTTAGGCATTCGGTACGAGCAGTACTTC.

V and J are TRBV5-1 and TRBJ2-1; 13 positions match TRBD2. Looked up from germline, CDR1 is SGHRS and CDR2 is YFSETQ. CDR3 length: 15 amino acids. Germline trimming cut 2 bases from V and 8 bases from J; bases unmatched to any gene: 4. CDR3: CASSFGTSGTDEQFF. The CDR3 nucleotides read TGCGCCAGCAGCTTTGGGACTAGCGGGACTGATGAGCAGTTCTTC.

This clonotype was detected many times. This chain joins TRBV6-1 and TRBJ1-2, with TRBD1 matching over 9 bases. The CDR3 sequence is 13 residues long. The ends lost 6 bases at V and 8 bases at J; junction bases unmatched: 7. Germline V gene sequence: CDR1 MNHNS, CDR2 SASEGT. As DNA, the CDR3 is TGTGCCAGCAGGGCGGGACAGGGAGGAGGCTACACCTTC. Amino acids: CASRAGQGGGYTF.